Listed below are T cell receptor beta chains from one sample, sequenced in a study of beta chain features in type 1 diabetes. TCRdb's table, derived via immunoSEQ multiplex PCR, lists solely in-frame clones and lacks some. The table shows hundreds of thousands of clones, with roughly 15% occurring only once. Sequenced material: central memory CD4+ T cells from blood. The receptors derive from a man aged 25 to 40 in good health. Both conserved end residues are part of each CDR3. Fields, in order: J gene, CDR3 length, V gene, CDR3 protein.

TRBJ2-1 | 16 | TRBV7-7 | CASSLSGLAGVNEQFF
TRBJ2-3 | 14 | TRBV18 | CASSPPYRADTQYF
TRBJ2-2 | 14 | TRBV7-2 | CASSALGSTGELFF
TRBJ1-6 | 12 | TRBV6-5 | CASSAHNRGSRF
TRBJ2-1 | 12 | TRBV11-3 | CASSLGNNEQFF
TRBJ1-2 | 14 | TRBV27 | CASSPRGQGAGYTF
TRBJ2-5 | 12 | TRBV2 | CASSEGPETQYF
TRBJ2-5 | 15 | TRBV5-6 | CASSVTIEPSETQYF
TRBJ2-3 | 14 | TRBV4-1 | CASKSGGLKDTQYF
TRBJ1-1 | 12 | TRBV5-4 | CASSGRDTEAFF
TRBJ2-3 | 15 | TRBV19 | CASRAGGISTDTQYF
TRBJ2-7 | 11 | TRBV28 | CASSWKGEQYF
TRBJ2-5 | 10 | TRBV20-1 | CSIFQETQYF
TRBJ1-2 | 14 | TRBV27 | CASSLSGQGYGYTF
TRBJ2-7 | 14 | TRBV11-1 | CASRLQGSSYEQYF
TRBJ1-2 | 13 | TRBV7-2 | CASSPSGVYGYTF
TRBJ2-2 | 15 | TRBV19 | CASSLQGPRTGELFF
TRBJ1-4 | 14 | TRBV7-2 | CASSTRTGNEKLFF
TRBJ2-6 | 16 | TRBV4-3 | CASSQDRLGGANVLTF
TRBJ1-5 | 13 | TRBV2 | CASSPGISQPQHF
TRBJ2-5 | 14 | TRBV11-2 | CASSLGDRVETQYF
TRBJ2-5 | 12 | TRBV6-1 | CASSDEGETQYF
TRBJ1-2 | 13 | TRBV29-1 | CSVSFGNNYGYTF
TRBJ2-5 | 15 | TRBV7-2 | CASSLVSGAQETQYF
TRBJ1-1 | 10 | TRBV20-1 | CSVERTEAFF
TRBJ1-6 | 15 | TRBV5-4 | CASSFGTQSSSPLHF
TRBJ1-2 | 13 | TRBV5-6 | CASSLLGVYGYTF
TRBJ2-6 | 17 | TRBV19 | CASSPGTGRSGANVLTF
TRBJ1-1 | 13 | TRBV5-1 | CASKISLNTEAFF
TRBJ1-1 | 13 | TRBV6-6 | CASSRGISTEAFF
TRBJ2-1 | 18 | TRBV19 | CASSIRGLAGTPHNEQFF
TRBJ1-1 | 14 | TRBV10-1 | CASRSDTKNTEAFF
TRBJ1-2 | 14 | TRBV5-4 | CASSLTGQTYGYTF
TRBJ2-3 | 12 | TRBV7-2 | CASSPYTDTQYF
TRBJ1-5 | 13 | TRBV11-2 | CASSPDRNQPQHF
TRBJ2-2 | 14 | TRBV7-3 | CASSLLAGTGELFF
TRBJ1-6 | 13 | TRBV7-2 | CASSSGTGAPLHF
TRBJ2-2 | 16 | TRBV11-1 | CASSLGRGARTGELFF
TRBJ2-1 | 15 | TRBV7-8 | CASSLSLAGGNEQFF
TRBJ1-2 | 17 | TRBV5-1 | CASSDEPGQGSRRGYTF
TRBJ1-5 | 16 | TRBV19 | CASRPPTGEGEQPQHF
TRBJ2-5 | 13 | TRBV5-1 | CASSLPYQETQYF
TRBJ2-6 | 14 | TRBV7-2 | CASSFLTGANVLTF
TRBJ2-6 | 17 | TRBV7-9 | CASSLELTYSGANVLTF
TRBJ1-2 | 12 | TRBV30 | CAWSRQGVGYTF